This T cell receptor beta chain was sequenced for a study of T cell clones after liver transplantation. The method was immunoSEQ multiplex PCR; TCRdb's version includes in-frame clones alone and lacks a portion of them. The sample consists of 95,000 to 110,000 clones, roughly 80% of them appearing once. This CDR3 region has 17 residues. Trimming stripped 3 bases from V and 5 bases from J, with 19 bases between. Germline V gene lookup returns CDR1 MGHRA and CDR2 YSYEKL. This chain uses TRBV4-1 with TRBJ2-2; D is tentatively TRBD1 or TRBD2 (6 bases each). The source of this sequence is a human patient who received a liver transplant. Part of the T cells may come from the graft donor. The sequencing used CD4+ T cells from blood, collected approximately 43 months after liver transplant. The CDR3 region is CASSHVLGGSGTGELFF. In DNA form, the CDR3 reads TGCGCCAGCAGCCACGTTTTAGGGGGGAGTGGTACCGGGGAGCTGTTTTTT.